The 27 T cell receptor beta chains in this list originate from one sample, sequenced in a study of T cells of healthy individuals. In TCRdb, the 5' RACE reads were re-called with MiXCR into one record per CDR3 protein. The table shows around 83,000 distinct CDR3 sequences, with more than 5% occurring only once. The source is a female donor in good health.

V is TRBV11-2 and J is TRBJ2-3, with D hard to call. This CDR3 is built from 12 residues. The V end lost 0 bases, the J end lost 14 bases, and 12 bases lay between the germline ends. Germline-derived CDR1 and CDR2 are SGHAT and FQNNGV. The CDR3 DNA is TGTGCCAGCAGCTTAGAGGCCCCCTCGCCGTATTTT. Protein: CASSLEAPSPYF.

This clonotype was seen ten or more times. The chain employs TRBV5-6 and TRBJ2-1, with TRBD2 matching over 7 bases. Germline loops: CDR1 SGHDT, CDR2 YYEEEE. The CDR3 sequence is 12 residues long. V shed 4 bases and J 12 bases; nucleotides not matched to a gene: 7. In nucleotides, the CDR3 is TGTGCCAGCAGCCGGGACTACTTTGGGCAGTTCTTC. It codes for CASSRDYFGQFF.

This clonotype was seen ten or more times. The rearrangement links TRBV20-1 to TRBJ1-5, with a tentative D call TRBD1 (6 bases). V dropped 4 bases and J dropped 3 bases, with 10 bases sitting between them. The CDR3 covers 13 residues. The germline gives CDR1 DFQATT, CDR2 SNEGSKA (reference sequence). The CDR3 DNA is TGCAGTGCTATACAGGGCCCCAATCAGCCCCAGCATTTT. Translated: CSAIQGPNQPQHF.

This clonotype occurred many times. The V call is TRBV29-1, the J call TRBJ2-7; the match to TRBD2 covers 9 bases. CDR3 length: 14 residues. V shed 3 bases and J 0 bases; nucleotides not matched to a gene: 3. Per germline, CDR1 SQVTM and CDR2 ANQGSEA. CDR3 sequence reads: CSVDSSGNSYEQYF. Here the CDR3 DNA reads TGCAGCGTTGATTCTAGCGGGAACTCCTACGAGCAGTACTTC.

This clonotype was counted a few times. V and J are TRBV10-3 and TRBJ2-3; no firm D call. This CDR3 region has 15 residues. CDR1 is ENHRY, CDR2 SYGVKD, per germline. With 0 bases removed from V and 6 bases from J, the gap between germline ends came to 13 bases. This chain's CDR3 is CAISESTMARDTQYF. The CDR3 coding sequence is TGTGCCATCAGTGAGTCGACAATGGCGAGGGATACGCAGTATTTT.

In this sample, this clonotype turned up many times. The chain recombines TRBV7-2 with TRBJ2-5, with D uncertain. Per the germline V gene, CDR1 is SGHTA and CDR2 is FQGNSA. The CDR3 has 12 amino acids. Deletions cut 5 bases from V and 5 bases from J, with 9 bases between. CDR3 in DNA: TGTGCCAGCAGCAGCACCCTGGAGACCCAGTACTTC. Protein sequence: CASSSTLETQYF.

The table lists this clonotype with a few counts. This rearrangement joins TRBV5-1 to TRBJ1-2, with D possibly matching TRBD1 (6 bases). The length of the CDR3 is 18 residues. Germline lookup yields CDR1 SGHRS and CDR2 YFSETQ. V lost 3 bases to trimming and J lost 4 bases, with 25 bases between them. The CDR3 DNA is TGCGCCAGCAGCTCCCCAACGAGGGACACAGGTAACGGCTATGGCTACACCTTC. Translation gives CASSSPTRDTGNGYGYTF.

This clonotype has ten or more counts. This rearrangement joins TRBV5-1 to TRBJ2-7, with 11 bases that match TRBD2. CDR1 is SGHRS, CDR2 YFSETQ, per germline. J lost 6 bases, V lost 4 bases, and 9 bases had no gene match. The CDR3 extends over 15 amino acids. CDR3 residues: CASSQDTSGSGEQYF. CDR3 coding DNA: TGCGCCAGCAGCCAGGACACTAGCGGGAGTGGCGAGCAGTACTTC. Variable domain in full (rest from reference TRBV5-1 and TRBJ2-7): KAGVTQTPRYLIKTRGQQVTLSCSPISGHRSVSWYQQTPGQGLQFLFEYFSETQRNKGNFPGRFSGRQFSNSRSEMNVSTLELGDSALYLCASSQDTSGSGEQYFGPGTRLTVT.

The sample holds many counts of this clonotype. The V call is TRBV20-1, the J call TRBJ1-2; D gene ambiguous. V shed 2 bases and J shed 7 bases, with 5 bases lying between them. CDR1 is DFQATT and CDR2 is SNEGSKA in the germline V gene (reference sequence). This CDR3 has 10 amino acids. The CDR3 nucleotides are TGCAGTGCTAGAAACGGTGGCTACACCTTC. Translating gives CSARNGGYTF.

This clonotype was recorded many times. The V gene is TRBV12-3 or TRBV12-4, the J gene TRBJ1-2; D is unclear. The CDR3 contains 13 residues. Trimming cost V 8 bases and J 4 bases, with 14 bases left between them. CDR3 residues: CASRGLNLYGYTF. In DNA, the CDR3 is TGTGCCAGCCGTGGACTGAACCTCTATGGCTACACCTTC.

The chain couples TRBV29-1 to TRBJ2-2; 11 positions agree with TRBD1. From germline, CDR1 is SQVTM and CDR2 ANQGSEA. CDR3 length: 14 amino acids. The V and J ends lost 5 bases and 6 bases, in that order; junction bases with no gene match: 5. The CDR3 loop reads CSVLPGQGAGELFF. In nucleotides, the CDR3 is TGCAGCGTTCTACCGGGACAGGGGGCCGGGGAGCTGTTTTTT.

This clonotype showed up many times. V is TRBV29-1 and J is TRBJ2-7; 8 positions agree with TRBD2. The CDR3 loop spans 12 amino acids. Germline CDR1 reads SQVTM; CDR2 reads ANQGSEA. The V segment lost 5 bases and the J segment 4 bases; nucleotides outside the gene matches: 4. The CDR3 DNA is TGCAGCGTTAGCGGGAGTTCGTACGAGCAGTACTTC. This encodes CSVSGSSYEQYF.

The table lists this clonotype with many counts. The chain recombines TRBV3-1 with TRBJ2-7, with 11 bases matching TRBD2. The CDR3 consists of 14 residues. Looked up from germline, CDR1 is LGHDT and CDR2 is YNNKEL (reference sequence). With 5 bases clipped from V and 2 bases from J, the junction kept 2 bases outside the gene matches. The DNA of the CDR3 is TGTGCCAGCAGCACGACTAGCGGGACCTACGAGCAGTACTTC. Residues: CASSTTSGTYEQYF.

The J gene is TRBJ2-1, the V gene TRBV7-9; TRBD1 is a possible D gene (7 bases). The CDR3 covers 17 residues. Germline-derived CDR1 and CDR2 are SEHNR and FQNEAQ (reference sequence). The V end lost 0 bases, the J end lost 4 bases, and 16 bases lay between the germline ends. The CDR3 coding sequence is TGTGCCAGCAGCTTAGCGGGGGGACAGTTTGATTACAATGAGCAGTTCTTC. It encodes CASSLAGGQFDYNEQFF.

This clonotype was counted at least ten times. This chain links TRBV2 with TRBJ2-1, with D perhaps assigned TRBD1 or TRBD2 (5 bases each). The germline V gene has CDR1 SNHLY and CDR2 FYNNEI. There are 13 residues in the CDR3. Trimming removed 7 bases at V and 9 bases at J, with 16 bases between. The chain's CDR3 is CASNSGSRGEQFF. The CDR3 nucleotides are TGTGCCAGCAACTCAGGGTCCCGGGGTGAGCAGTTCTTC.

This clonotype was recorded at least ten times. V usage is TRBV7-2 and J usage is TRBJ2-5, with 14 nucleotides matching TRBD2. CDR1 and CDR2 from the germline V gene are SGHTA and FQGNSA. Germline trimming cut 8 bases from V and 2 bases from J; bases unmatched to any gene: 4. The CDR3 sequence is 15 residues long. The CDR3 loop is CASQGLAGVQETQYF. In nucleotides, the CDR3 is TGTGCCAGCCAGGGACTAGCGGGAGTGCAAGAGACCCAGTACTTC.

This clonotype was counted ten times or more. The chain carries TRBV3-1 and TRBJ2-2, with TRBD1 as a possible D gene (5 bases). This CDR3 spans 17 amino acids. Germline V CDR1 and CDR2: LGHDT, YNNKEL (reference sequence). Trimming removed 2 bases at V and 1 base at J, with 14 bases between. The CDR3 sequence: CASSQYWVGLNTGELFF. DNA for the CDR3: TGTGCCAGCAGCCAATACTGGGTGGGGCTGAACACCGGGGAGCTGTTTTTT.

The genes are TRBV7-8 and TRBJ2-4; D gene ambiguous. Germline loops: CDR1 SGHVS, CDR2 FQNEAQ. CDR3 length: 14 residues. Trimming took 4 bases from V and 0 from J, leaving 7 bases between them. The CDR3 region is CASSSEIAKNIQYF. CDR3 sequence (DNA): TGTGCCAGCAGCTCAGAGATAGCCAAAAACATTCAGTACTTC.

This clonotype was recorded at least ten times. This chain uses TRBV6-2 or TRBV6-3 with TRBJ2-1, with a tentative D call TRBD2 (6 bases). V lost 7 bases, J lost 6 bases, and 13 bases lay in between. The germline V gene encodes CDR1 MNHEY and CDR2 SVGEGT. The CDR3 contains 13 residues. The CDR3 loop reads CASTKNSGNEQFF. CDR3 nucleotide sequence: TGTGCCAGCACAAAGAATAGCGGCAATGAGCAGTTCTTC.

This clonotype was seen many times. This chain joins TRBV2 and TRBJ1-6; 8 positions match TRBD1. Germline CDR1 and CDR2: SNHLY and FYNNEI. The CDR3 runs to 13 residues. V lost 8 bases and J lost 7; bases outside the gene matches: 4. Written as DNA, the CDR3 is TGTGCCAGCGTACGGGACAGGAATTCACCCCTCCACTTT. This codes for CASVRDRNSPLHF.

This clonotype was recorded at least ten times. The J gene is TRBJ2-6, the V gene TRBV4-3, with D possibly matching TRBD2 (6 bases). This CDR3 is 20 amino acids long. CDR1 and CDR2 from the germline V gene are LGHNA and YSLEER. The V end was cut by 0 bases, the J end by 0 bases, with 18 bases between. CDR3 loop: CASSQDPQGGVLSGANVLTF. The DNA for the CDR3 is TGCGCCAGCAGCCAAGATCCCCAGGGAGGTGTTCTCTCTGGGGCCAACGTCCTGACTTTC.

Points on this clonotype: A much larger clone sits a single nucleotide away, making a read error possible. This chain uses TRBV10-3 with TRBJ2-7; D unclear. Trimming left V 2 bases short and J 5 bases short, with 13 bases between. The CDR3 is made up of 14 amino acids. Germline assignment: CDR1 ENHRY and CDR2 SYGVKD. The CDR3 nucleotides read TGTGCCATCAGTGAGCTAACATCGTTGAACGAGCAGTACTTC. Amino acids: CAISELTSLNEQYF.

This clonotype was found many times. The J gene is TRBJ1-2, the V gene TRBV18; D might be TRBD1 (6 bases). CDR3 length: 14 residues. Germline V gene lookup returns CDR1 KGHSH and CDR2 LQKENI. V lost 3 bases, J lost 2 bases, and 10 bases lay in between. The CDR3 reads CASSPTGPNYGYTF. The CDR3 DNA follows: TGTGCCAGCTCACCGACAGGCCCCAACTATGGCTACACCTTC.

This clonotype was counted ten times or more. CDR3: CASSSQPTSGRGETQYF. DNA for the CDR3: TGTGCCAGCAGCTCCCAACCGACTAGCGGGAGGGGAGAGACCCAGTACTTC. The chain has TRBV7-9 and TRBJ2-5; TRBD2 aligns across 14 bases. The germline gives CDR1 SEHNR, CDR2 FQNEAQ (reference sequence). Trimming removed 4 bases from V and 4 bases from J; junction bases left unmatched: 8. This CDR3 has 17 residues.

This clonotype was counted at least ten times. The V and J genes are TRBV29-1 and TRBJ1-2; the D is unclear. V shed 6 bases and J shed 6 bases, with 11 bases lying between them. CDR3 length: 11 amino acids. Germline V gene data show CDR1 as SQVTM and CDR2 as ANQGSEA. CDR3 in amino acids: CSVVTDNGYTF. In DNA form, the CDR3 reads TGCAGCGTCGTCACAGATAATGGCTACACCTTC. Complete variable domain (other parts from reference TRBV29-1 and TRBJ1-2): SAVISQKPSRDICQRGTSLTIQCQVDSQVTMMFWYRQQPGQSLTLIATANQGSEATYESGFVIDKFPISRPNLTFSTLTVSNMSPEDSSIYLCSVVTDNGYTFGSGTRLTVV.

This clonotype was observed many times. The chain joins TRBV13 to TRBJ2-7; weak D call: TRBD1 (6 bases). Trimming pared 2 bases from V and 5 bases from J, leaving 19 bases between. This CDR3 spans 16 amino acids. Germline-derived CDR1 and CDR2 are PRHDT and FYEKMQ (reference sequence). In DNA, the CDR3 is TGTGCCAGCAGCTTAAGACGGCAGGGGTGGGAAGACGAGCAGTACTTC. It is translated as CASSLRRQGWEDEQYF.

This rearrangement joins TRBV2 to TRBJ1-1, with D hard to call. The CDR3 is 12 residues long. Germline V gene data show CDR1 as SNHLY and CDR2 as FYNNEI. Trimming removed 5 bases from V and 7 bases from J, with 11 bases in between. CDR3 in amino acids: CASSIWHSEAFF. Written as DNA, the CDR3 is TGTGCCAGCAGTATTTGGCACAGTGAAGCTTTCTTT. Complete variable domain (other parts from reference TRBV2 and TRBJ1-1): EPEVTQTPSHQVTQMGQEVILRCVPISNHLYFYWYRQILGQKVEFLVSFYNNEISEKSEIFDDQFSVERPDGSNFTLKIRSTKLEDSAMYFCASSIWHSEAFFGQGTRLTVV.